This T cell receptor beta chain was sequenced for a study of shared clonotypes between healthy human individuals. Unsorted PBMC DNA sequencing spanned ten immunoSEQ deep assay plates. Sequencing was performed with immunoSEQ multiplex PCR; in TCRdb, only in-frame clones are kept and a portion is missing. Of 450,000 to 500,000 clones in the sample, 81% were seen once. Healthy adults negative for HIV, lacking recent acute infections or vaccinations, served as donors. Among the donors, all were Caucasian adults who lived in Nashville, Tennessee. CDR1 SEHNR and CDR2 FQNEAQ come from the germline V gene (reference sequence). CDR3 length equals 15 residues. V was pared by 1 base and J by 4 bases, with 1 base of the junction left unmatched. Study results and limitations: The study drew on few donors, limiting represented genetic and exposure-history diversity.

With respect to this clone: The antigen is undetermined.

The V call is TRBV7-9, the J call TRBJ2-1, with 10 bases that match TRBD2. Source material: PBMCs. The origin of this receptor is a middle-aged woman in good health. Some clones in this sample may be carry-over from other donors' samples. CDR3 amino acids: CASSLGLAGYNEQFF. CDR3 bases: TGTGCCAGCAGCTTAGGACTAGCGGGTTACAATGAGCAGTTCTTC.